These T cell receptor beta chains were read from a single sample in a study of human T cells and chemical hapten exposure. Each CDR3 protein is one row after TCRdb ran MiXCR on the RACE reads. The repertoire consists of some 200,000 distinct CDR3 sequences, with under 35% occurring once and the leading ten covering roughly 3%. Sample: whole blood, taken in connection with sensitization to the hapten diphenylcyclopropenone (DPC). Receptors were obtained from a woman aged 25-40 years with alopecia areata. Some clones in this sample may be carry-over from other donors' samples. The CDR3 runs from the conserved cysteine through the conserved F or W. The D gene is left open where the match is weak. Clone size is not always given. Where it is, it says once, few, many or a class for expanded clones.

many	NA	TRBV7-2	TRBJ2-7	TGTGCCAGCACCCTAAGTCCAGAGTCCTACGAGCAGTACTTC	CASTLSPESYEQYF
few	NA	TRBV28	TRBJ1-5	TGTGCCAGCAGCCCTGACCTTAGGGGCAATCAGCCCCAGCATTTT	CASSPDLRGNQPQHF
NA	NA	TRBV14	TRBJ1-1	TGTGCCAGCAGCCAAGATGGAAGGAGGGCTGAAGCTTTCTTT	CASSQDGRRAEAFF
few	NA	TRBV5-8	TRBJ1-5	TGTGCCAGCAGCTTGGTTACCGGGACACCCCATCAGCCCCAGCATTTT	CASSLVTGTPHQPQHF
NA	TRBD1	TRBV29-1	TRBJ2-5	TGCAGCGCTACGACAGGGGTCATAGAGACCCAGTACTTC	CSATTGVIETQYF
NA	TRBD1	TRBV7-2	TRBJ2-3	TGTGCCAGCAGCTTAGAGGGGGCGGATACGCAGTATTTT	CASSLEGADTQYF
few	NA	TRBV10-3	TRBJ2-7	TGTGCCATCAGCGGAACCTCCTACGAGCAGTACTTC	CAISGTSYEQYF
few	TRBD2	TRBV4-2	TRBJ2-3	TGTGCCAGCAGCCAAGAAGGTCTCCTAGCGGGTTTAGATACGCAGTATTTT	CASSQEGLLAGLDTQYF
many	NA	TRBV6-2/TRBV6-3	TRBJ1-3	TGTGCCAGCAGTAAGGACTCTGCGTCAAACACCATATATTTT	CASSKDSASNTIYF
NA	NA	TRBV20-1	TRBJ2-5	TGCAGTGCTAGAGATTTTCGGGGGGCGGACGAGACCCAGTACTTC	CSARDFRGADETQYF
NA	TRBD2	TRBV5-1	TRBJ2-1	TGCGCCAGCAGGGTCAGACTAGCGGAAAACAATGAGCAGTTCTTC	CASRVRLAENNEQFF
NA	TRBD2	TRBV6-6	TRBJ2-3	TGTGCCAGCAGTTACTCTGGGCTAGCGGGGGGGCCGAGCACAGATACGCAGTATTTT	CASSYSGLAGGPSTDTQYF
NA	NA	TRBV9	TRBJ2-7	TGTGCCAGCAGCCCGGGGACAATCGACGAGCAGTACTTC	CASSPGTIDEQYF
few	NA	TRBV11-2	TRBJ1-4	TGTGCCAGCAGCTTGGGACGGCTTAATGAAAAACTGTTTTTT	CASSLGRLNEKLFF
NA	NA	TRBV5-1	TRBJ2-3	TGCGCCAGCAGGCGGGGGCGCACAGATACGCAGTATTTT	CASRRGRTDTQYF
few	NA	TRBV25-1	TRBJ1-1	TGTGCCAGCAGAGTCAACTCCGGGAGTGAAGCTTTCTTT	CASRVNSGSEAFF
NA	NA	TRBV2	TRBJ2-1	TGTGCCAGCAAGTTTCAGGGATACAATGAGCAGTTCTTC	CASKFQGYNEQFF
NA	NA	TRBV7-3	TRBJ2-6	TGTGCCAGCAGCCCGGGTCCGACTGGGGCCAACGTCCTGACTTTC	CASSPGPTGANVLTF
few	NA	TRBV10-3	TRBJ1-5	TGTGCCATCAGGAGGGGGGAGAATCAGCCCCAGCATTTT	CAIRRGENQPQHF
once	NA	TRBV5-1	TRBJ1-5	TGCGCCAGCAGCTTGGGACAGAATAGCAATCAGCCCCAGCATTTT	CASSLGQNSNQPQHF
NA	TRBD2	TRBV29-1	TRBJ2-7	TGCAGCGTTGGACTAGCGGGAGCCAGGGAGCAGTACTTC	CSVGLAGAREQYF
few	TRBD1	TRBV6-5	TRBJ2-2	TGTGCCAGCAGTAACAGGGGTTTGAGCACCGGGGAGCTGTTTTTT	CASSNRGLSTGELFF
few	TRBD2	TRBV4-2	TRBJ2-3	TGTGCCAGCAGCCCGGGACTAGCGGGAGGGCCGCGCTTAACAGATACGCAGTATTTT	CASSPGLAGGPRLTDTQYF
NA	TRBD2	TRBV29-1	TRBJ2-5	TGCAGCGTTAGGGCTAGCGGGGGAAGCAACCAGTACTTC	CSVRASGGSNQYF
NA	TRBD2	TRBV2	TRBJ2-1	TGTGCCAGCAAGAGGCTAGCGGGGATAAATGAGCAGTTCTTC	CASKRLAGINEQFF
NA	TRBD1	TRBV28	TRBJ2-4	TGTGCCAGCAGTCCCAAGGGGACAGGGGCCAAAAACATTCAGTACTTC	CASSPKGTGAKNIQYF
few	NA	TRBV5-1	TRBJ2-3	TGCGCCAGCAAGGGGCAGTCCGCTAGCACAGATACGCAGTATTTT	CASKGQSASTDTQYF
few	NA	TRBV27	TRBJ1-2	TGTGCCAGCAGTTCCCAGGGAGGGGTTGACTATGGCTACACCTTC	CASSSQGGVDYGYTF
few	TRBD1	TRBV5-1	TRBJ1-5	TGCGCCAGCAGCTTCTGGACAGGGCCTAATCAGCCCCAGCATTTT	CASSFWTGPNQPQHF
few	NA	TRBV28	TRBJ1-5	TGTGCCAGCAGTTCCCCTGCTCAGCCCCAGCATTTT	CASSSPAQPQHF
NA	NA	TRBV7-9	TRBJ1-1	TGTGCCAGCAGCTCCCTAGCCCAGGGCAACACTGAAGCTTTCTTT	CASSSLAQGNTEAFF
few	NA	TRBV7-9	TRBJ2-1	TGTGCCAGCATGGCGGGGAGCTCCTACAATGAGCAGTTCTTC	CASMAGSSYNEQFF
NA	TRBD1	TRBV7-2	TRBJ2-3	TGTGCCAGCAGCATGACAGGGGGCAGGACAGATACGCAGTATTTT	CASSMTGGRTDTQYF
NA	NA	TRBV14	TRBJ2-5	TGTGCCAGCAGCCCACGGACATATGCAGGGACCCAGTACTTC	CASSPRTYAGTQYF
NA	NA	TRBV12-3/TRBV12-4	TRBJ1-2	TGTGCCAGCAGTTTAGTTCCCCCCAGGGGCGCTTCTTATGGCTACACCTTC	CASSLVPPRGASYGYTF
NA	TRBD2	TRBV4-3	TRBJ2-1	TGCGCCAGCAGCCAAGCGCGGGGACTAGTTGACAATGAGCAGTTCTTC	CASSQARGLVDNEQFF
NA	TRBD2	TRBV4-1	TRBJ2-1	TGCGCCAGCAGCCACTATCTAGCGGGGGGCCCCAATGAGCAGTTCTTC	CASSHYLAGGPNEQFF
NA	NA	TRBV20-1	TRBJ2-5	TGCAGTGAAGTAAAGCAAGAGACCCAGTACTTC	CSEVKQETQYF
NA	TRBD2	TRBV2	TRBJ2-3	TGTGCCAGCAGTGGGCTGGGACTAGCGTTTTCAGATACGCAGTATTTT	CASSGLGLAFSDTQYF
NA	NA	TRBV28	TRBJ2-6	TGTGCCAGCAACAGCCCCTCTGGGGCCAACGTCCTGACTTTC	CASNSPSGANVLTF
few	NA	TRBV5-8	TRBJ1-5	TGTGCCAGCAGCTTGGCAGGGGTGGATCAGCCCCAGCATTTT	CASSLAGVDQPQHF
few	TRBD2	TRBV5-1	TRBJ2-1	TGCGCCAGCCGCCCCGGGACTAGCGGGAGAATCGTACGCAATGAGCAGTTCTTC	CASRPGTSGRIVRNEQFF
NA	TRBD2	TRBV3-1	TRBJ2-7	TGTGCCAGCAGCCATACTAGCGTAAACCCACAGTACTTC	CASSHTSVNPQYF
NA	NA	TRBV4-2	TRBJ2-5	TGTGCCAGCAGCCAAGCGGGGACGCCCAAAGAGACCCAGTACTTC	CASSQAGTPKETQYF
NA	TRBD1	TRBV5-6	TRBJ1-1	TGTGCCAGCAGCTTGGTCGGGGACAGAAACACTGAAGCTTTCTTT	CASSLVGDRNTEAFF
NA	NA	TRBV20-1	TRBJ1-5	TGCAGTGCTAGAGGAGGAGGTGAGGGGCCCCAGCATTTT	CSARGGGEGPQHF
NA	NA	TRBV7-9	TRBJ2-7	TGTGCCAGCAGCCCCCCCCTTGCGGAGCAGTACTTC	CASSPPLAEQYF
NA	NA	TRBV3-1	TRBJ2-5	TGTGCCAGCAGCCAATCCGGACAGAGACAAGAGACCCAGTACTTC	CASSQSGQRQETQYF
many	TRBD2	TRBV4-2	TRBJ2-1	TGTGCCAGCAGCCAAGACCCCAGCGGGGCATACAATGAGCAGTTCTTC	CASSQDPSGAYNEQFF
NA	NA	TRBV29-1	TRBJ1-2	TGCAGCGTTGATCGGGGGGAGAGCTATGGCTACACCTTC	CSVDRGESYGYTF
many	NA	TRBV28	TRBJ2-5	TGTGCCACCATGGGACTGGAGGCGTCCCAGTACTTC	CATMGLEASQYF
NA	TRBD1	TRBV2	TRBJ1-5	TGTGCCAGCAGAAACAGGGGGAGTCAGCCCCAGCATTTT	CASRNRGSQPQHF
few	NA	TRBV6-1	TRBJ1-2	TGTGCCAGCAGTGACAGGGGTAACTATGGCTACACCTTC	CASSDRGNYGYTF